This T cell receptor beta chain was identified during a study of CD8 T cells in ankylosing spondylitis. TCRdb fed the 5' RACE reads into MiXCR, producing one record per CDR3 protein. The sample contains approximately 240,000 distinct CDR3 sequences, 20% to 30% of which appear only once. The V gene lost 2 bases and the J gene lost 3 bases, with 11 bases spanning the gap. The CDR3 runs 14 residues. Per germline, CDR1 SGHTA and CDR2 FQGNSA. This clonotype showed up many times. Its specificity is not known. Study-level results: As reported, disease-linked clones showed significant enrichment in matched ankylosing spondylitis synovial fluid. Made up of about eight highly homologous variants, a TCR beta motif appeared characteristic of ankylosing spondylitis blood.

The TCR originated in a male donor with ankylosing spondylitis or in good health (not recorded which). The specimen sequenced was blood, either unsorted or a sorted T cell fraction (not recorded which). J is TRBJ2-7 and V is TRBV7-2; D remains unclear. CDR3 sequence reads: CASSLSSDNYEQYF. The CDR3 region has the DNA TGTGCCAGCAGCTTATCCTCAGACAACTACGAGCAGTACTTC.